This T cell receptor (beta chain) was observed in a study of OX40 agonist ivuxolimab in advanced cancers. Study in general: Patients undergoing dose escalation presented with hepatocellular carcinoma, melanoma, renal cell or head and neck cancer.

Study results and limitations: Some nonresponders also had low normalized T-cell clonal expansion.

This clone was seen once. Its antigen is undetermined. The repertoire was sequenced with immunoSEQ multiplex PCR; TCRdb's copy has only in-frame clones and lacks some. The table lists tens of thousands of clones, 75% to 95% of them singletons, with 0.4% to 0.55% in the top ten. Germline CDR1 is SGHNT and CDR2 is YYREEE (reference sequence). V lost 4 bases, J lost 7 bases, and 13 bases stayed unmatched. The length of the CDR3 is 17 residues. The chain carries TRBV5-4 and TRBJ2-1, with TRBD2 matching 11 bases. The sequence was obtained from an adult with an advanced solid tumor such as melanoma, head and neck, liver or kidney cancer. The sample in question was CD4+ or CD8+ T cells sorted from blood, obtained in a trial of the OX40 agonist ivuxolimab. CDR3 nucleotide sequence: TGTGCCAGCAGCACACCCCTAGCGGGAGGAGGGGGTAATGAGCAGTTCTTC. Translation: CASSTPLAGGGGNEQFF.